The T cell receptor (beta chain) under discussion was sequenced for a study of blood T cell repertoires in COVID-19. Study in general: From the United States, Italy and Spain came samples of acute and convalescent COVID-19. From T cells, B-cell-depleted T cells, or PBMCs came the material, which was cDNA or gDNA.

Germline loops: CDR1 SGHRS, CDR2 YFSETQ. V was trimmed by 4 bases and J by 8 bases, leaving 13 bases between them. The CDR3 is 13 residues long. Measured with immunoSEQ multiplex PCR; TCRdb has only the in-frame clones, and not every one. This sample yields about 99,000 clones, of which around nine tenths are seen a single time; 5% to 6.5% belongs to the top ten. The chain is built from TRBV5-1 and TRBJ1-3, with D perhaps matching TRBD1 (6 bases). The source material was peripheral blood. The sequence derives from a human donor in a cohort sampled during active COVID-19. CDR3 in amino acids: CASSRGGRDTIYF. The CDR3 DNA follows: TGCGCCAGCAGCCGGGGGGGGCGAGACACCATATATTTT.